What follows are 12 T cell receptor beta chains derived from one specimen sequenced in a study of T-cell reconstitution after alpha-beta-depleted transplantation in children. The authors prepared the TCRbeta library with unique molecular identifiers. TCRdb re-called the PCR reads with MiXCR, one entry per CDR3 protein. The sample consists of around 340,000 distinct CDR3 sequences, 10% to 15% of them appearing once. This specimen consisted of PBMCs, obtained from the stem cell graft. The receptors shown here come from a human donor who donated a stem cell graft to a child with Fanconi anemia.

This clonotype was counted a few times. This chain links TRBV20-1 with TRBJ1-4; D uncertain. Germline loops: CDR1 DFQATT, CDR2 SNEGSKA (reference sequence). The CDR3 sequence is 14 residues long. V lost 6 bases to trimming and J lost 11 bases, with 22 bases between them. Here the CDR3 reads CSAALPGLAVKLFF. The CDR3 coding sequence is TGCAGTGCGGCACTTCCCGGGTTAGCCGTGAAACTGTTTTTT.

In its sample, this clonotype was seen many times. The chain has TRBV12-3 or TRBV12-4 and TRBJ2-2; D perhaps matches TRBD1 (5 bases). V gave up 3 bases and J gave up 0 bases, with 8 bases separating them. The CDR3 length is 15 residues. The CDR3 sequence is CASSLRQPNTGELFF. The CDR3 DNA follows: TGTGCCAGCAGTTTGCGACAGCCGAACACCGGGGAGCTGTTTTTT.

This clonotype was seen ten or more times. The chain joins TRBV12-3 or TRBV12-4 to TRBJ1-1; D gene ambiguous. This CDR3 region has 14 residues. V shed 5 bases and J shed 4 bases, with 14 bases lying between them. The CDR3 DNA sequence: TGTGCCAGCAGTAACATCCTGGGTAGCACTGAAGCTTTCTTT. This sequence encodes CASSNILGSTEAFF.

This clonotype was seen at least ten times. This chain connects TRBV4-3 to TRBJ2-3, with D unclear. The CDR3 covers 17 residues. From germline, CDR1 is LGHNA and CDR2 YSLEER. With 1 base removed from V and 2 bases from J, the gap between germline ends came to 16 bases. CDR3: CASSQGGRTEITDTQYF. CDR3 coding DNA: TGCGCCAGCAGCCAAGGCGGACGAACAGAAATCACAGATACGCAGTATTTT.

This clonotype was picked up a small number of times. This sequence joins TRBV20-1 and TRBJ2-3; D gene unclear. The V gene lost 2 bases and the J gene lost 4 bases, with 7 bases spanning the gap. CDR1 is DFQATT and CDR2 is SNEGSKA in the germline V gene (reference sequence). This CDR3 has 12 amino acids. CDR3 protein: CSARSRADTQYF. As DNA, the CDR3 is TGCAGTGCTAGAAGCCGTGCAGATACGCAGTATTTT.

This clonotype was detected many times. CDR3 loop: CASTGLAGGELFF. As DNA, the CDR3 is TGTGCCAGCACCGGACTAGCGGGCGGGGAGCTGTTTTTT. This chain connects TRBV12-3 or TRBV12-4 to TRBJ2-2, with 11 bases matching TRBD2. The V segment lost 7 bases and the J segment 7 bases; nucleotides outside the gene matches: 2. The CDR3 consists of 13 residues.

The chain links TRBV7-8 to TRBJ2-3; D might be TRBD2 (6 bases). Germline V gene lookup returns CDR1 SGHVS and CDR2 FQNEAQ. V lost 5 bases and J lost 6, with 24 bases in between. CDR3 length: 17 amino acids. CDR3 bases: TGTGCCAGCAGCCTTACCTTGAGTGGGGGGTCCACGGATACGCAGTATTTT. It specifies CASSLTLSGGSTDTQYF.

This clonotype was picked up a small number of times. The genes are TRBV25-1 and TRBJ2-3; D call uncertain. V lost 5 bases, J lost 2 bases, and 14 bases lay in between. The germline V gene encodes CDR1 MGHDK and CDR2 SYGVNS. CDR3 length equals 15 residues. The CDR3 bases are TGTGCCAGCAGTACTCGCGCCGAATACACAGATACGCAGTATTTT. It encodes CASSTRAEYTDTQYF. Variable domain in full (rest from reference TRBV25-1 and TRBJ2-3): EADIYQTPRYLVIGTGKKITLECSQTMGHDKMYWYQQDPGMELHLIHYSYGVNSTEKGDLSSESTVSRIRTEHFPLTLESARPSHTSQYLCASSTRAEYTDTQYFGPGTRLTVL.

This clonotype has just a few counts. The chain links TRBV29-1 to TRBJ1-1, with D possibly being TRBD1 (5 bases). V was shortened by 6 bases and J by 3 bases, with 20 bases between the two germline ends. The CDR3 is 15 residues long. Germline values: CDR1 SQVTM, CDR2 ANQGSEA. The CDR3 reads CSVPGSGAVDTEAFF. Written as DNA, the CDR3 is TGCAGCGTCCCCGGAAGCGGGGCGGTGGACACTGAAGCTTTCTTT.

This clonotype was seen at least ten times. The chain uses TRBV19 and TRBJ2-2; D is unclear. Germline lookup yields CDR1 LNHDA and CDR2 SQIVND (reference sequence). There are 14 residues in the CDR3. V was cut by 6 bases and J by 4 bases, with 12 bases left in between. CDR3 DNA: TGTGCCAGTAGCTCGTCAGTCACCACCGGGGAGCTGTTTTTT. Translated, it gives CASSSSVTTGELFF.

J is TRBJ1-2 and V is TRBV5-1; D call uncertain. This CDR3 contains 13 residues. Trimming cost V 2 bases and J 5 bases, with 10 bases left between them. Germline values: CDR1 SGHRS, CDR2 YFSETQ. The CDR3 is CASSLEAYYGYTF. The CDR3 DNA reads TGCGCCAGCAGCTTAGAGGCCTATTATGGCTACACCTTC. The full variable domain, in which reference TRBV5-1 and TRBJ1-2 provide the parts outside the CDR3, is KAGVTQTPRYLIKTRGQQVTLSCSPISGHRSVSWYQQTPGQGLQFLFEYFSETQRNKGNFPGRFSGRQFSNSRSEMNVSTLELGDSALYLCASSLEAYYGYTFGSGTRLTVV.

This clonotype was seen at least ten times. This chain uses TRBV20-1 with TRBJ2-5; no definite D call. With 1 base removed from V and 4 bases from J, the gap between germline ends came to 7 bases. The CDR3 length is 12 residues. The germline gives CDR1 DFQATT, CDR2 SNEGSKA (reference sequence). The CDR3 region has the DNA TGCAGTGCTAGAGGTCCTTCAGAGACCCAGTACTTC. Protein: CSARGPSETQYF.